The source of this TCR beta chain is a study of T-cell memory formation after mild COVID-19. Study-wide findings and caveats: The appearance of some responding clones in pre-infection memory suggested that cross-reactive memory joined.

TCRdb recomputed calls from the 5' RACE reads with MiXCR, one row per CDR3 protein. Among hundreds of thousands of distinct CDR3 sequences, approximately 16% were seen once, and the ten largest hold approximately 21%. In regard to this clonotype: Its antigen is unidentified.

V lost 7 bases and J lost 4, with 23 bases in between. CDR1 SEHNR and CDR2 FQNEAQ come from the germline V gene (reference sequence). The CDR3 loop spans 16 amino acids. Sequenced: PBMCs or a T cell subset sorted from them (not recorded which). The source of this sequence is a man aged 18 to 30 who had mild COVID-19 (a few samples of this study predate the infection). Cell type and time point are not known. The gene calls are TRBV7-9 and TRBJ2-7; a weak D match, TRBD2 (7 bases). CDR3 sequence reads: CASTLPGGGEGYEQYF. In DNA form, the CDR3 reads TGTGCCAGCACCCTACCGGGGGGCGGAGAAGGATACGAGCAGTACTTC.